This T cell receptor beta chain stems from a study of blood T cell repertoires in COVID-19. Study details: Samples came from the United States, Italy and Spain, spanning acute and convalescent COVID-19. T cells, B-cell-depleted T cells, or PBMCs supplied cDNA or gDNA.

This CDR3 comprises 15 residues. Losses at the gene ends were 5 bases for V and 1 base for J; bases not matched to a gene: 5. Germline-derived CDR1 and CDR2 are MDHEN and SYDVKM. Authors' processing steps: Researchers report that nucleated cell counts were estimated from reference gene primer amplification. Data came from immunoSEQ multiplex PCR; TCRdb stores just in-frame clones and leaves some out. The DNA was the basis for D and trimming; V, J and clone size are from that table. The sample consists of 90,000 to 150,000 clones, roughly nine tenths of them appearing once. J is TRBJ2-5 and V is TRBV28; 9 nucleotides agree with TRBD1. The receptor comes from a man aged 65 to 79 with active or convalescent COVID-19. Sequenced material: peripheral blood. The CDR3 loop reads CASSAPGQGQETQYF. In DNA form, the CDR3 reads TGTGCCAGCAGTGCGCCGGGACAGGGCCAAGAGACCCAGTACTTC.